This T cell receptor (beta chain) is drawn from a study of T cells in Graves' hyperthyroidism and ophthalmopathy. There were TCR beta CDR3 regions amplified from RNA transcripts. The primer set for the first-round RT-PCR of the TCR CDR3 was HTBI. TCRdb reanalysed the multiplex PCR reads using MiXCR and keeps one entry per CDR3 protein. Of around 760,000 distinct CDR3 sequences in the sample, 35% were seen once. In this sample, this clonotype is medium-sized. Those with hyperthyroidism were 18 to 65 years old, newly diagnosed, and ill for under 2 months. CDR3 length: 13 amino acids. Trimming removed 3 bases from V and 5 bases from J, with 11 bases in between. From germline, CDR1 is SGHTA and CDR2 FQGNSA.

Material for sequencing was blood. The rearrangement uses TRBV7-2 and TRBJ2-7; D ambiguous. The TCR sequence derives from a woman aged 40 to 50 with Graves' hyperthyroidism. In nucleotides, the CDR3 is TGTGCCAGCAGCTTCTACATGGAGAACGAGCAGTACTTC. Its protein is CASSFYMENEQYF.